The 12 T cell receptor beta chains below all came from one sample that was sequenced in a study of spatial heterogeneity in lung cancer. Study observations and caveats: Tumor mutation count correlated with how many alpha and beta TCRs expanded intratumorally.

TCRdb re-called the 5' RACE reads through MiXCR, storing one row per CDR3 protein. The table lists more than 5,000 distinct CDR3 sequences, 6.5% to 8.5% of them singletons. The time point denotes: sample taken at primary tumor resection. No antigens are known for them. Sequences were derived from lung tumor tissue, sampled at surgery. These receptors were obtained from a female donor with early-stage non-small cell lung cancer.

This clonotype was observed many times. The V call is TRBV19, the J call TRBJ2-2; the match to TRBD1 covers 7 bases. The germline CDR1 and CDR2 sequences are LNHDA and SQIVND (reference sequence). V dropped 7 bases and J dropped 5; count of bases not matched to a gene: 10. CDR3 length equals 15 residues. The CDR3: CASTKTGVPTGELFF. In DNA, the CDR3 is TGTGCCAGTACCAAAACAGGGGTCCCTACCGGGGAGCTGTTTTTT.

The V gene is TRBV5-1, the J gene TRBJ2-3; D might be TRBD1 or TRBD2, each matching 5 bases. The CDR3 covers 14 residues. Germline lookup yields CDR1 SGHRS and CDR2 YFSETQ. Trimming removed 10 bases at V and 2 bases at J, with 17 bases between. The CDR3 DNA follows: TGCGCCGGACGGAGGCAGGGATACACAGATACGCAGTATTTT. Translated, it gives CAGRRQGYTDTQYF.

In this sample, this clonotype is medium-sized. The rearrangement links TRBV6-6 to TRBJ1-5; no reliable D call. CDR1 MNHNY and CDR2 SVGAGI come from the germline V gene (reference sequence). CDR3 size: 14 residues. Between the trimmed V and J ends, which lost 2 bases and 5 bases, there was a span of 10 bases. This chain's CDR3 is CASSYRHQDQPQHF. The CDR3 DNA reads TGTGCCAGCAGTTACAGACATCAGGATCAGCCCCAGCATTTT.

Ten or more counts support this clonotype. The chain couples TRBV29-1 to TRBJ1-1, with unresolved D. The V end was cut by 7 bases, the J end by 3 bases, with 15 bases between. Germline CDR1 SQVTM, CDR2 ANQGSEA. This CDR3 has 13 amino acids. The CDR3 DNA reads TGCAGCGGCACGTATATAGAGGACACTGAAGCTTTCTTT. It is translated as CSGTYIEDTEAFF.

Within the sample, this clonotype is medium-sized. The chain employs TRBV27 and TRBJ2-5; 9 bases map to TRBD2. The CDR3 spans 18 residues. Germline CDR1 and CDR2: MNHEY and SMNVEV (reference sequence). The V gene end was trimmed by 0 bases and the J gene end by 5 bases; junction bases not matched to a gene: 13. This chain's CDR3 is CASSLSISGRLSGETQYF. CDR3 DNA sequence: TGTGCCAGCAGTTTATCGATAAGCGGGAGGCTCTCGGGCGAGACCCAGTACTTC.

In its sample, this clonotype ranks as medium-sized. The rearrangement uses TRBV19 and TRBJ1-5; no clear D gene. CDR1 is LNHDA and CDR2 is SQIVND in the germline V gene (reference sequence). The CDR3 totals 20 residues. Trimming left V 3 bases short and J 0 bases short, with 24 bases between. CDR3 sequence reads: CASSIPGGRAGTYSNQPQHF. CDR3 DNA sequence: TGTGCCAGTAGTATCCCCGGCGGGAGGGCCGGAACATATAGCAATCAGCCCCAGCATTTT.

In its sample, this clonotype was seen many times. The V call is TRBV5-1, the J call TRBJ2-7; D remains ambiguous. V gave up 0 bases and J gave up 0 bases, with 4 bases separating them. Germline V gene lookup returns CDR1 SGHRS and CDR2 YFSETQ. There are 13 residues in the CDR3. The CDR3 DNA follows: TGCGCCAGCAGCTTGGTCGACTCCTACGAGCAGTACTTC. Encoded protein: CASSLVDSYEQYF.

In its sample, this clonotype ranks as medium-sized (0.01 to 0.1%). The chain has TRBV4-2 and TRBJ1-2, with a weak D call TRBD1 (5 bases). V was clipped by 4 bases and J by 7 bases, with 10 bases between them. The CDR3 contains 12 residues. Germline loops: CDR1 LGHNA, CDR2 YNFKEQ. The CDR3 bases are TGTGCCAGCAGCCCAGACAGTGGTGGCTACACCTTC. Translating it yields CASSPDSGGYTF.

This clonotype is medium-sized within its sample. This chain uses TRBV7-3 with TRBJ2-1, with 11 bases lining up with TRBD2. The V gene's germline CDR1 is SGHTA and CDR2 FQGTGA. The CDR3 runs 17 residues. The J segment lost 5 bases and the V segment lost 6 bases, leaving 12 bases of the junction unmatched. CDR3 in amino acids: CASSFGTSGWGNNEQFF. The DNA for the CDR3 is TGTGCCAGCAGTTTCGGGACTAGCGGTTGGGGAAACAATGAGCAGTTCTTC.

Details on this clonotype: A clone one base away is much larger, so this may be a read error. V usage is TRBV6-1 and J usage is TRBJ2-5; TRBD1 agrees at 7 bases. CDR1 is MNHNS and CDR2 is SASEGT in the germline V gene. The CDR3 contains 14 residues. This CDR3 reads CVCSQGQYQETQYF. CDR3 nucleotides: TGTGTCTGTTCACAGGGGCAATACCAAGAGACCCAGTACTTC.

This clonotype rates as medium-sized. The chain couples TRBV10-3 to TRBJ1-1; 10 bases fit TRBD1. Germline values: CDR1 ENHRY, CDR2 SYGVKD. There are 17 residues in the CDR3. Trimming cost V 7 bases and J 4 bases; bases outside gene matches: 15. The CDR3 coding sequence is TGTGCCATCAAGCCAGGGACAGGGGATAGGGGTAGCACTGAAGCTTTCTTT. The encoded protein is CAIKPGTGDRGSTEAFF.

This clonotype was found many times. The V and J genes are TRBV18 and TRBJ2-7; 8 nucleotides line up with TRBD1. Germline CDR1 and CDR2: KGHSH and LQKENI. This CDR3 is built from 14 residues. Germline trimming cut 3 bases from V and 5 bases from J; bases unmatched to any gene: 6. The DNA of the CDR3 is TGTGCCAGCTCACCCGGGACAGGCCCTGACGAGCAGTACTTC. Its protein is CASSPGTGPDEQYF.